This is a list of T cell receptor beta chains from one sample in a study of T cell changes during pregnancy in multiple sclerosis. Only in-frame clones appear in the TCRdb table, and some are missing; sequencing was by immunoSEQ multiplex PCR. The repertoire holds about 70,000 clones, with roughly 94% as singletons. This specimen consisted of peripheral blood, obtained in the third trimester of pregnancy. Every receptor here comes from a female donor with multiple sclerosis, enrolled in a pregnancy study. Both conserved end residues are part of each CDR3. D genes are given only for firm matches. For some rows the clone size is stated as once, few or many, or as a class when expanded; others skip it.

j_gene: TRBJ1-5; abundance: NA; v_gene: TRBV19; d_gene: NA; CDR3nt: TGTGCCAGTAGTATAGCCTGGGGCCAGGGGCCCCAGCATTTT; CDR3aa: CASSIAWGQGPQHF
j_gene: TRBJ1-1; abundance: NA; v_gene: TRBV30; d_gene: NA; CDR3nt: TGTGCCTGCATCAGGGATTGGGCTTTCTTT; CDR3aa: CACIRDWAFF
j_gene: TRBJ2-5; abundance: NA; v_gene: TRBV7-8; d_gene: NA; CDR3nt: TGTGCCAGCAGCTTAGTGTGGCAGGGGAAGGGGACCCAGTACTTC; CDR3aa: CASSLVWQGKGTQYF
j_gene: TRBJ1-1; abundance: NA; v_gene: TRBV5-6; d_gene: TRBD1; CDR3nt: TGTGCCAGCAGCTTAAGAGGACAGGGGGGACCTGAAGCTTTCTTT; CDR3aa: CASSLRGQGGPEAFF
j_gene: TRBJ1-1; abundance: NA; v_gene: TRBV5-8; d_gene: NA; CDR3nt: TGTGCCAGCGTTTTCGGGGGGGCTGGGGGGTTCGTGACTGAAGCTTTCTTT; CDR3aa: CASVFGGAGGFVTEAFF
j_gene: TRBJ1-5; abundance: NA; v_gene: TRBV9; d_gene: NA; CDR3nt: TGTGCCAGCAGCGTAGCTGGGGCACCGGACGAACCCCAGCATTTT; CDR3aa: CASSVAGAPDEPQHF
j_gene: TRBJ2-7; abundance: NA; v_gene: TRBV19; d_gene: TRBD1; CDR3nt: TGTGCCAGTAGTCTAACAGGGGACAACGAGCAGTACTTC; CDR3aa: CASSLTGDNEQYF
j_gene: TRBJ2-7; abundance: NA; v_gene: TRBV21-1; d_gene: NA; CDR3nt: TGTGCCAGCACCCCCCCCGGACAGGAAATTTACGAGCAGTACTTC; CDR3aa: CASTPPGQEIYEQYF
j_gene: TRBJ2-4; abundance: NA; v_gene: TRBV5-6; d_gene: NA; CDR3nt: TGTGCCACCCGCAGGGCTCTAGCCAAAAACATTCAGTACTTC; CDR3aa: CATRRALAKNIQYF
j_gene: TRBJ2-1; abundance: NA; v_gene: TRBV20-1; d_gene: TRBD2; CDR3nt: TGCAGTGCTAGATCCGGGACTAGCGGATTCTTC; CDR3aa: CSARSGTSGFF
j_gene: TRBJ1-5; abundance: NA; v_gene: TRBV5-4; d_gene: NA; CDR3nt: TGTGCCAGCAGCTTGAGCCTAAATCAGCCCCAGCATTTT; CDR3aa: CASSLSLNQPQHF
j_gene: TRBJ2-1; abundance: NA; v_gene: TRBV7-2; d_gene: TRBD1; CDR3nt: TGTGCCAGCAGCTCACGGGAACAGGGGGGTGAGCAGTTCTTC; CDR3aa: CASSSREQGGEQFF
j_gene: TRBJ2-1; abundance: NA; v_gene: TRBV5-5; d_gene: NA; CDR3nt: TGTGCCAGCAGCTTTTTGGTAGCCAATGAGCAGTTCTTC; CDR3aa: CASSFLVANEQFF
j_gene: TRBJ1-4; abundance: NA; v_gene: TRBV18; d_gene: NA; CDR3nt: TGTGCCAGCTCACCAGCCAGCGAAGAAAAACTGTTTTTT; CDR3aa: CASSPASEEKLFF
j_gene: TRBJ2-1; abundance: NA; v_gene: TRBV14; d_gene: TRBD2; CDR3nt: TGTGCCAGCAGCCAAAGGCGGGGGGTCGACAATGAGCAGTTCTTC; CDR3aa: CASSQRRGVDNEQFF
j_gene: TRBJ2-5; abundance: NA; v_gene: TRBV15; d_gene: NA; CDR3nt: TGTGCCACCAGCAGGGGTGCATGGGAGTCAGAGACCCAGTACTTC; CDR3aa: CATSRGAWESETQYF
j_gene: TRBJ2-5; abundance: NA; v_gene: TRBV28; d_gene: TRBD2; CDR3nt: TGTGCCAGCAGACCCACGGGGGGGCTAGAAGAGACCCAGTACTTC; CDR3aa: CASRPTGGLEETQYF
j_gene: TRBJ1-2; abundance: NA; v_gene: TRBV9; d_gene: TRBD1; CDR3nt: TGTGCCAGCAGTTCAGGGGGCATAAAGGGCTACACCTTC; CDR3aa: CASSSGGIKGYTF
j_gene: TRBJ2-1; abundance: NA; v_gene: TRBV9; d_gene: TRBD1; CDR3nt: TGTGCCAGCACGGGACAGACATACAATGAGCAGTTCTTC; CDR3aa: CASTGQTYNEQFF
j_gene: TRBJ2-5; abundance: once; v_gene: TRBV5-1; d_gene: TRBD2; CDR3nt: TGCGCCAGCAGCCCGGGGGGACTAGCGGTGGAGACCCAGTACTTC; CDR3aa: CASSPGGLAVETQYF
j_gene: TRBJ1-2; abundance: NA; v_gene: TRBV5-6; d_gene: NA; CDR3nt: TGTGCCAGCAGCCCATCAGGGGTTAACTATGGCTACACCTTC; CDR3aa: CASSPSGVNYGYTF
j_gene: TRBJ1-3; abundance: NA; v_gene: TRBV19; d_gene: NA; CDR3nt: TGTGCCAGTAGTAGGAGCAGCTCTGGAAACACCATATATTTT; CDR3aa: CASSRSSSGNTIYF
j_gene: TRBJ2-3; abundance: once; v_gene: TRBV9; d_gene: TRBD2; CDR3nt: TGTGCCAGCAGCCTCCAACCGGGACTAGCGGGGGGCACAGATACGCAGTATTTT; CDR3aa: CASSLQPGLAGGTDTQYF
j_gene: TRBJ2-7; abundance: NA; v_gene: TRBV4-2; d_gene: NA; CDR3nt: TGTGCCAGCAGCCAAGAATCGGGACACCCAGCCTACGAGCAGTACTTC; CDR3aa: CASSQESGHPAYEQYF
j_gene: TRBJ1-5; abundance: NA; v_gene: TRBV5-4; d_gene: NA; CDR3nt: TGTGCCAGCAGTCCCGGGCTTGGAGGGCAGCCCCAGCATTTT; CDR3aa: CASSPGLGGQPQHF
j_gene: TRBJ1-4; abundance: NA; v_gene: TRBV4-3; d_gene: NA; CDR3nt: TGCGCCAGCAGCCAGACGCACAGCATAAATGAAAAACTGTTTTTT; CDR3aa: CASSQTHSINEKLFF
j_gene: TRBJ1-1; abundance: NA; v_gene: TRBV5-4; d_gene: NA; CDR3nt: TGTGCCAGCAGCTCCGGCGGCAGGCGGGCGTTTGAAGCTTTCTTT; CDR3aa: CASSSGGRRAFEAFF
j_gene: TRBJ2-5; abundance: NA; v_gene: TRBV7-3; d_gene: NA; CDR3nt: TGTGCCAGCAGCTTATCTGGGGCGGAGACCCAGTACTTC; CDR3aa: CASSLSGAETQYF
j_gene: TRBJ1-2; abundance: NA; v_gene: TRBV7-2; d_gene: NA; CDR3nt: TGTGCCAGCAGCCCCGGTCCTAACTATGGCTACACCTTC; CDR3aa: CASSPGPNYGYTF
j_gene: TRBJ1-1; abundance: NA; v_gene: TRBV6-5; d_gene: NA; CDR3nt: TGTGCCAGCAGCCGGGGGGGGGAGACCACTGAAGCTTTCTTT; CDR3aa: CASSRGGETTEAFF
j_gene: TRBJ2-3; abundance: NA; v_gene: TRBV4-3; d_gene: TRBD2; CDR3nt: TGCGCCAGCAGCCAAGGGGTTGGGGGGGGGACTAGCACAGATACGCAGTATTTT; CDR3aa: CASSQGVGGGTSTDTQYF
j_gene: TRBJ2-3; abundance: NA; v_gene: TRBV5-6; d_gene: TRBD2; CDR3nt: TGTGCCAGCAGGCCAACTAGCGGGGGGCTACCCACAGATACGCAGTATTTT; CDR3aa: CASRPTSGGLPTDTQYF
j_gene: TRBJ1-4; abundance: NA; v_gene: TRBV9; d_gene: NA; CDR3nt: TGTGCCAGCAGCCCTCGTGGAGGGGCTAATGAAAAACTGTTTTTT; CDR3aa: CASSPRGGANEKLFF
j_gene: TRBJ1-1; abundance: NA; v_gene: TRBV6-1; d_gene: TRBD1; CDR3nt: TGTGCCAGCAGTCCCCGAGACAGGGAGAAGTCTGAAGCTTTCTTT; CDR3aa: CASSPRDREKSEAFF
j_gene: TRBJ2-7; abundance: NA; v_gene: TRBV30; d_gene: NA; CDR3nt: TGTGCCTGGTCAAACCCTGACAGATCCTACGAGCAGTACTTC; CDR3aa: CAWSNPDRSYEQYF
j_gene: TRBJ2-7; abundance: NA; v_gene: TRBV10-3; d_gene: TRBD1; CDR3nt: TGTGCCATCAGACAGGGGGCACCCTTATCCGAGCAGTACTTC; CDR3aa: CAIRQGAPLSEQYF
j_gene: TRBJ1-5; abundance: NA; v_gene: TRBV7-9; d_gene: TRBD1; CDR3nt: TGTGCCAGCAGCTCTGACAGGGAGAGGCAGCCCCAGCATTTT; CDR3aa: CASSSDRERQPQHF
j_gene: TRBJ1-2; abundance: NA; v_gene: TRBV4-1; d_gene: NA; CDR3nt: TGCGCCAGCAGCCAAGATCCGGGGAGTGGGCAGGGGAAGGGCTACACCTTC; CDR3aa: CASSQDPGSGQGKGYTF
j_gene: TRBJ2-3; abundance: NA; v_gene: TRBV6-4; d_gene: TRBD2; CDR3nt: TGTGCCAGCAGGAGACTAGCGGGGGCGCCAGGGGATACGCAGTATTTT; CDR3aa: CASRRLAGAPGDTQYF
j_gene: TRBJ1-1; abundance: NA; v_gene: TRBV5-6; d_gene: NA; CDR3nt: TGTGCCAGCAGTTGGGGAGAGAACACTGAAGCTTTCTTT; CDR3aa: CASSWGENTEAFF
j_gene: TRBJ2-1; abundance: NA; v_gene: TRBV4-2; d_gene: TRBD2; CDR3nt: TGTGCCAGCAGCCATGATTCCCAGGGCGCGGGGGGTTTGTATGAGCAGTTCTTC; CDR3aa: CASSHDSQGAGGLYEQFF
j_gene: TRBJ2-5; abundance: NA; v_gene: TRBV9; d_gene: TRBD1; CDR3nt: TGTGCCAGCAGCGGACAGGGAACCGAGCAAGAGACCCAGTACTTC; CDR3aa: CASSGQGTEQETQYF
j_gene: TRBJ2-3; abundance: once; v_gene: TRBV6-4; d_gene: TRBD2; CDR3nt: TGTGCCAGCAGTTTTGGACTAGGGACAGATACGCAGTATTTT; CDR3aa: CASSFGLGTDTQYF
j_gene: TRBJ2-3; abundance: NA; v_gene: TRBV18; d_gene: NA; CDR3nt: TGTGCCAGCTCACGACAGCTAGATACGCAGTATTTT; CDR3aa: CASSRQLDTQYF
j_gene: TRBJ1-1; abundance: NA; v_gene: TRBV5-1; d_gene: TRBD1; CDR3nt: TGCGCCAGCAGCAGGCGTGGACAGGGGGATGGCACTGAAGCTTTCTTT; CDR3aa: CASSRRGQGDGTEAFF
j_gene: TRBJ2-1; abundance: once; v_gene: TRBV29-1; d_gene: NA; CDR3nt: TGCAGCGTTGAAGATCAAGTAAAGGGGGGGGAGCAGTTCTTC; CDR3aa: CSVEDQVKGGEQFF
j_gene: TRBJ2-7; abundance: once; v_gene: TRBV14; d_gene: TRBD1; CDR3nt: TGTGCCAGCAGCCAATTCCGGGACAGACCACGGGAGCAGTACTTC; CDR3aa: CASSQFRDRPREQYF
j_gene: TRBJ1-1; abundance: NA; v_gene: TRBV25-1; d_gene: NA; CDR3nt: TGTGCCAGCAGTGAGGGGGGGATCCCTGAAGCTTTCTTT; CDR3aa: CASSEGGIPEAFF
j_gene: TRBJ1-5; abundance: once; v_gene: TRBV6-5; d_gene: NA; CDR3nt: TGTGCCAGCAGCCCGGGGGGGAGGAATCAGCCCCAGCATTTT; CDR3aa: CASSPGGRNQPQHF
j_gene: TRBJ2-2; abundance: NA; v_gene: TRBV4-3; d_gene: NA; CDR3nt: TGCGCCAGCAGCCAAGATCCAGGCGGGGGCTCGGGGGAGCTGTTTTTT; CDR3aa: CASSQDPGGGSGELFF